This T cell receptor (beta chain) emerged from a study of beta chain features in type 1 diabetes (dated by TCRdb to 2016 to 2019). Concerning the study at large: No differences in mean age, gender distribution, total cell number or subset yield were found between patients and healthy donors. The study compared TCRB repertoires of sorted circulating CD4+ T cell subsets between recently diagnosed type 1 diabetes patients and matched healthy donors. Naive and central memory subsets were obtained from all 30 or so donors, but regulatory and stem cell-like memory subsets were isolated from only 8 patients and about 8 healthy donors. A total of under 120,000,000 sorted cells were examined across all samples, and RNA yield correlated strongly with the number of cells per subset. The paper's findings and limits, for the study overall: Because small numbers of individuals were included in the HLA sub-analyses, any influence of HLA type on TCRB rearrangement was left unresolved. Type 1 diabetes patients showed a moderate but significant shortening of TCRB CDR3 length in all four CD4+ subsets. Because cDNA rather than genomic DNA was sequenced, highly expressing activated cells could have been over-represented, although no difference in activation and CD3 levels was found between groups. PCR might favor shorter templates, but patient and control samples were amplified and corrected together, so any skew would affect both groups equally. Naive, central memory and regulatory TCRB repertoires appeared more similar among patients than among healthy donors. At VDJ recombination sites, type 1 diabetes patients had fewer insertions and more deleted nucleotides, which implies abnormalities in thymic rearrangement.

As concerns this clone: The antigen it binds to is not known. No qualities accompany the bases; no much larger clone lies one base away.

All of the isolated RNA was reverse transcribed with the High Capacity cDNA Reverse Transcription Kit, so expressed TCRB transcripts were sequenced. Deep immunoSEQ sequencing was performed on naive, central memory and regulatory T cell samples, with an average of roughly 3.3 million total reads per sample. Sorted cells were lysed in RLT buffer and RNA was extracted with DNase-treated RNeasy Micro or Mini kits, depending on cell number. To prevent cross-contamination, each cell subset was processed individually, whereas patient and healthy donor samples were processed jointly. TCRB sequences were amplified from cDNA with the immunoSEQ multiplex PCR, producing 87-bp fragments spanning the CDR3 region. Amplicons were sequenced on the Illumina HiSeq platform. In the authors' own workflow: Synthetic template baselines were used to correct PCR bias computationally, reads within Hamming distance 2 were collapsed together, and singletons that could not be merged were discarded. By aligning reads against IMGT, V, D and J genes, CDR3 length, and insertions or deletions at six rearrangement sites were assigned. Within each subset, clonotype counts were normalized to sorted cell number, and only after that were true diversity and Gini coefficients computed with the tcR R package. The overlap coefficient, calculated on TCRB nucleotide sequences, was used to measure repertoire sharing. In its TCRdb copy, this immuneACCESS table keeps in-frame sequences only and misses some clones. Where compared with another copy, unresolved V genes explain less than half of these, and the others have no known cause. The DNA was the basis for D and trimming; V, J and clone size are from that table. The sample table holds about 320,000 clones, of which 12% to 15% were seen once. In total, the top ten clones hold under 8.5% of the sample.

A single peripheral blood draw of about 116 mL on average was collected from each donor into heparinised tubes. A BD FACSAria II and a panel including CD45RO, CCR7, CD25, CD127, CD95 and CD27 were used to sort naive, central memory, regulatory and stem cell-like memory CD4+ T cells. Every sorted population had a purity above 95%. PBMCs were isolated right away by Lymphoprep density gradient centrifugation and were stained directly, without culture. So that batch effects would be minimized, each experiment stained and sorted samples in pairs, pairing one healthy donor with one patient. The CDR3 contains 12 residues, cysteine and phenylalanine counted. Only the CDR3 portion is preserved as DNA: 36 bases, with reading frame beginning at the first base. Trimming takes 6 bases from V and 11 bases from J, and the germline ends sit 16 bases apart. CDR1 and CDR2, per the germline V gene (reference sequence), are MNHEY and SMNVEV.

Specimen: central memory CD4+ T cells from blood. This clonotype originated in a man aged 25-45 years in good health. The receptor chain draws on TRBV27 and TRBJ1-1; the D gene is perhaps TRBD1, from 5 matching bases. The nucleotide sequence reads TGTGCCAGCAGCGAACCGGGACGAAGGGCTTTCTTT. This yields the protein CASSEPGRRAFF.